This section outlines one TCR beta chain sequence together with its context. This clone has just one count. There is no known antigen for this receptor. No much larger clonotype is one base removed from it; base qualities were not supplied. In total, 600 or so healthy bone marrow donors made up the cohort. At the time of sampling, all cohort members were nominally healthy, though unrecorded immune exposures were likely present. The donor was CMV seropositive and was included in the group of 289 seropositive cohort members. Every donor gave a peripheral blood sample, and the peripheral blood mononuclear cells from that sample were used for TCR beta sequencing. Genomic DNA extraction from the blood cell samples was performed with the Qiagen DNeasy Blood Extraction Kit. Trimming leaves V shorter by 5 bases and J shorter by 0 bases, with the junction holding 9 bases beyond the gene matches. Counted from cysteine to phenylalanine, this CDR3 has 20 amino acids. Only the CDR3 DNA stays, 60 bases, in frame from base 1. In the germline V gene, CDR1 corresponds to MDHEN and CDR2 to SYDVKM.

To prepare the library, the immunoSEQ multiplex PCR assay was applied. A mixture of 60 forward primers for TCR Vbeta segments and 13 reverse primers for TCR Jbeta segments was used in the multiplex PCR. A multiplex PCR assay on genomic DNA amplified the CDR3 region of rearranged TCR beta genes. Amplified TCR beta libraries were sequenced as 87-base-pair reads on the Illumina HiSeq System. Turning to the authors' computational methods: In a later analysis, tens of millions of unique TCR beta chains were counted across the roughly 670 repertoires, and around 10 million of these chains were shared by at least two donors. A nearest-neighbor algorithm error-corrected the raw reads and collapsed the reads into unique sequences, merging closely related sequences to remove PCR and sequencing errors. V, D and J gene segments were assigned by aligning CDR3 sequences to IMGT reference sequences. For a sequence to be retained, a match of at least six nucleotides was required to both a V gene segment and a J gene segment. Rearrangements were classified as productive when the CDR3 lacked stop codons and remained in frame with V and J, and all other rearrangements were classified as non-productive. Following IMGT convention, CDR3 was defined as the stretch from the second conserved V-encoded cysteine up to the conserved J-encoded phenylalanine. The earlier analysis of 450 to 750 of the donors excluded any sequence lacking an unambiguous match to a single V gene segment. In an earlier analysis of 587 of the donors, V segments were called functional above 56.7% productive rearrangements and were called segregating when the between-donor standard deviation exceeded 5%. To diagnose cytomegalovirus status from the catalog of TCR beta chain sequences, a statistical classification framework was built. A later analysis assigned V and J genes by comparing TCR nucleotide sequences with IMGT/GENE-DB human TR gene sequences. In a later analysis, CDR3 sequences and most-parsimonious VDJ recombination scenarios were assigned using the TCRdist pipeline. A later analysis defined each TCR beta chain by its CDR3 amino acid sequence plus V-gene family, and excluded reads lacking a unique V-gene family. As a way to deal with suspected cross-contamination and a sequencing artifact, a later analysis dropped 450 to 600 nucleotide sequences that were highly shared and had low generation probability. A later analysis calculated a clonal expansion index for each public chain from normalized within-repertoire ranks of inferred template counts. In a later analysis, generation probabilities were computed using a VDJ recombination model fitted to out-of-frame rearrangements, and the results were checked against IGoR. In a later analysis, TCR-TCR, TCR-HLA and TCR-CMV co-occurrence was scored with hypergeometric tests, and a repertoire-size bias correction was applied to TCR pairs. In a later analysis, false discovery rates were estimated by permuting HLA or CMV assignments 20 times. In a later analysis, co-occurring TCRs were grouped using DBSCAN, with TCRdist sequence similarity added in when clustering inside HLA-allele-positive subsets. Repertoires with fewer than 30,000 or more than 120,000 public chains, plus five repertoires with anomalous nucleotide sharing, were excluded from co-occurrence clustering. Not all clones reach the TCRdb copy of this immuneACCESS table, which keeps in-frame sequences only. Checked studies attribute under half of the gap to unresolved V genes and leave the rest unexplained. V and J calls and clone size are those listed in that table; D and trimming were worked out from the DNA. This sample has approximately 74,000 clones in its table, and about 79% of those were observed once. The ten largest clonotypes hold about 7.6% of the sample.

These data belong to a study of cytomegalovirus exposure and HLA in healthy donors (dated by TCRdb to the late 2010s). For the study in its entirety: An earlier analysis of more than 550 of the donors reported over 250 Gb of sequence data and 117 million unique TCR beta sequences obtained from about 180 million T cells. An early release covering 550 to 700 HLA-typed donors comprised about 300 gigabases of sequencing data and tens of millions of unique TCR sequences. Among the roughly 400 genotyped donors, approximately 81% belonged to the genetic ancestry cluster associated with self-reported Caucasian donors. The study aimed to test whether cataloging public T cell receptors could reveal signatures of past pathogen exposure. The study used immunosequencing to profile the T cell repertoires of approximately 690 subjects and linked those repertoires to cytomegalovirus serostatus. Besides the first cohort of some 670 subjects, a separate validation cohort made up of 95 to 150 different subjects was used. To predict cytomegalovirus infection status, the study combined high-throughput TCR immunosequencing, statistical association of individual TCRs with disease status, and machine learning. In a later analysis, previously published TCR beta repertoires from fewer than 750 donors were re-analyzed and high-resolution HLA genotyping was added so that TCR occurrence patterns could be studied. Rather than using new phenotypic data, the later analysis identified candidate immune exposures from TCR beta sequences and from how often those sequences occurred across donors. An earlier analysis of 587 of the donors used high-throughput TCR beta sequencing to judge whether each TCR beta V gene segment behaved as functional or pseudogenic. Donor age, sex, ethnicity and CMV serostatus were compiled alongside the repertoire data. A later genetic analysis used genome-wide SNP genotypes for about 60% of the 666 donors, treating that subset as a discovery cohort. Every discovery cohort repertoire had been produced on one sequencing platform. HLA typing covered class I and class II loci at four-digit resolution. Typing coverage varied by locus: 629-630 donors for A, B, C, DRB1 and DQB1; roughly 500 for DQA1; 606 for DPA1; 400 to 480 for DPB1. Roughly five DR-DQ haplotypes were handled as single units for association and clustering, since linkage in the cohort was strong. Among around 400 genotyped donors of the cohort, an average of roughly 230,000 unique TCR beta nucleotide sequences was sequenced per donor, of which roughly 17% were non-productive.

The research as a whole found: The 87-base-pair reads could not distinguish some IMGT-functional V segments, including TRBV6-2 and TRBV6-3, so those segments were excluded. In a later analysis, several top co-occurrence clusters were reported to appear linked to parvovirus B19, influenza, CMV and Epstein-Barr virus. Linkage disequilibrium might explain the correlated functional status among segregating V segments, but an unknown experimental factor could not be ruled out. A further reported finding was that TCR beta sequences accurately predicted the HLA-A and HLA-B alleles for most subjects in the first cohort. In vitro tests confirmed that a few of the cytomegalovirus-associated TCR beta chains recognize cytomegalovirus antigens. The authors suggested that the approach could potentially be generalized to other disease states and immunological phenotypes. A later genetic analysis associated a missense DCLRE1C variant with V-gene and J-gene trimming of TCR beta chains, and an independent cohort replicated the association. Strong co-occurrence of HLA alleles, especially DR and DQ, made assigning TCR associations to individual alleles difficult. In an earlier analysis of over 550 of the donors, most TCR beta V segments were observed in productive rearrangements about 90% or about 30% of the time, broadly matching IMGT annotations. A later genetic analysis reported fewer N-insertions in productive TCRs among donors in an Asian-associated ancestry cluster than the approximately 700-donor mean. According to a later analysis, TCR association rates differed among HLA loci, with DRB1 alleles showing the most associated TCRs and HLA-C alleles showing the fewest. Across donors, most TCR sequences were observed very rarely, whereas some public TCRs were present in many individuals. The presence/absence analyses assumed that sequencing depth was roughly uniform across donors, and that assumption may not be true. In both the original and validation cohorts, the classifier was reported to diagnose cytomegalovirus status with high specificity and sensitivity. In this cohort, only TCR beta chains were sequenced, and detectable features were limited by the absence of alpha or paired-chain data. The earlier analysis of 587 of the donors excluded some 15 rarely observed V segments, including chromosome 9 orphons, because counts were too low. Because HLA typing was missing for some donors at each locus, association tests included only the typed subset. For the cohort, immune exposure information was limited to CMV serostatus. Most CMV-associated TCR beta chains appeared to be HLA-restricted in a later analysis, and the HLA associations seemed to be driven largely by CMV exposure. At a false discovery rate of 0.05, a later analysis linked some 18,000 TCR beta sequences to specific HLA alleles. The study listed 164 TCR beta chains as associated with cytomegalovirus. A cluster of highly shared sequence variants was judged likely to represent a technical artifact of the sequencing pipeline. In a later analysis, HLA-associated TCR beta chains showed more clonal expansion and lower generation probabilities than non-associated chains that were equally common.

This clonotype originated in a man between 60 and 70 years old in good health and CMV-seropositive. The sample consisted of PBMCs. Recombination joined TRBV28 with TRBJ2-2, with TRBD2 identical over 16 junction bases. The DNA sequence is as follows: TGTGCCAGCAGTCGCGGACCGGGACTAGCGGGAGGGCCGAACACCGGGGAGCTGTTTTTT. The resulting protein is CASSRGPGLAGGPNTGELFF.